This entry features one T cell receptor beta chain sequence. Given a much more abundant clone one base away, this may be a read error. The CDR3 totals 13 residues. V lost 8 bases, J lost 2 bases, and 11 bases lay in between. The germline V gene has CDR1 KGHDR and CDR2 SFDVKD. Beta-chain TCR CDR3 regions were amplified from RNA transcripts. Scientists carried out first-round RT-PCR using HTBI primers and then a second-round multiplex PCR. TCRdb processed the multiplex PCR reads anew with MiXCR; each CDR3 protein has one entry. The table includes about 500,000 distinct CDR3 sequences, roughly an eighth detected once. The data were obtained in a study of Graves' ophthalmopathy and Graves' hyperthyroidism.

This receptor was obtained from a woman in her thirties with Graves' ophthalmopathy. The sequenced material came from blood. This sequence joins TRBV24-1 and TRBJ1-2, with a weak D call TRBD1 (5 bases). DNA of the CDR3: TGTGCCACCAAATTTGCAGGGAACTATGGCTACACCTTC. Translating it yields CATKFAGNYGYTF.